These 28 T cell receptor beta chains share one sample of origin, sequenced in a study of identical twins. One entry per CDR3 protein, called by TCRdb with MiXCR from the 5' RACE reads. The data contain roughly 720,000 distinct CDR3 sequences, about 20% of them singletons. These same records also appear under a second study, on T cells expressing NK-cell markers.

Sequencing used PBMCs. The receptors were gathered from a woman in her late teens or twenties in good health.

This clonotype occurred a few times. The genes are TRBV7-6 and TRBJ1-1; 10 positions agree with TRBD1. The CDR3 extends over 15 amino acids. Losses at the gene ends were 5 bases for V and 3 bases for J; bases not matched to a gene: 6. In germline, CDR1 is SGHVS, CDR2 FNYEAQ. CDR3 residues: CASSPRTGGDTEAFF. The CDR3 bases are TGTGCCAGCAGCCCCAGGACAGGGGGGGACACTGAAGCTTTCTTT. The entire variable domain, with the rest obtained from reference TRBV7-6 and TRBJ1-1, is as follows: GAGVSQSPRYKVTKRGQDVALRCDPISGHVSLYWYRQALGQGPEFLTYFNYEAQQDKSGLPNDRFSAERPEGSISTLTIQRTEQRDSAMYRCASSPRTGGDTEAFFGQGTRLTVV.

This clonotype has only a few counts. The chain combines TRBV5-1 with TRBJ2-4; unclear D gene. The CDR3 sequence is 14 residues long. The V and J ends lost 2 bases and 2 bases respectively, with 8 bases between them. Germline assignment: CDR1 SGHRS and CDR2 YFSETQ. CDR3 in DNA: TGCGCCAGCAGCTTTGATGCTACCAAAAACATTCAGTACTTC. It encodes CASSFDATKNIQYF. Combining the CDR3 with reference TRBV5-1 and TRBJ2-4 gives the whole variable domain KAGVTQTPRYLIKTRGQQVTLSCSPISGHRSVSWYQQTPGQGLQFLFEYFSETQRNKGNFPGRFSGRQFSNSRSEMNVSTLELGDSALYLCASSFDATKNIQYFGAGTRLSVL.

The rearrangement joins TRBV3-1 to TRBJ1-2; 9 bases are shared with TRBD1. Looked up from germline, CDR1 is LGHDT and CDR2 is YNNKEL (reference sequence). The ends lost 4 bases at V and 7 bases at J; junction bases unmatched: 7. The CDR3 totals 14 residues. CDR3: CASSRGGQGGGYTF. The CDR3 DNA follows: TGTGCCAGCAGCCGAGGGGGACAGGGAGGTGGCTACACCTTC.

In DNA form, the CDR3 reads TGTGCCAGCAGCCCCAGGTCGGGGGGCGCGCGTACTGAAGCTTTCTTT. This translates into CASSPRSGGARTEAFF. The chain joins TRBV12-3 or TRBV12-4 to TRBJ1-1; perhaps TRBD1 as D (6 bases). V lost 6 bases and J lost 5, with 22 bases in between. The CDR3 is 16 residues long.

The sample holds many counts of this clonotype. The chain carries TRBV6-5 and TRBJ1-1; D possibly corresponds to TRBD1 (5 bases). Germline CDR1 and CDR2: MNHEY and SVGAGI. Trimming left V 0 bases short and J 4 bases short, with 12 bases between. The CDR3 is 15 amino acids. CDR3 in amino acids: CASSYSRQGGTEAFF. The DNA of the CDR3 is TGTGCCAGCAGTTACTCTCGGCAGGGAGGCACTGAAGCTTTCTTT.

This chain connects TRBV7-6 to TRBJ2-1; 9 bases map to TRBD2. With 2 bases clipped from V and 5 bases from J, the junction kept 4 bases outside the gene matches. Looked up from germline, CDR1 is SGHVS and CDR2 is FNYEAQ. The CDR3 totals 15 residues. This CDR3 reads CASSLSAGGHNEQFF. Written as DNA, the CDR3 is TGTGCCAGCAGCTTATCAGCGGGGGGACACAATGAGCAGTTCTTC.

This clonotype was seen a handful of times. The chain recombines TRBV29-1 with TRBJ2-1; D perhaps matches TRBD2 (7 bases). CDR1 and CDR2 (germline): SQVTM, ANQGSEA. This CDR3 is 14 amino acids long. The V gene lost 3 bases and the J gene lost 4 bases, with 13 bases spanning the gap. Here the CDR3 reads CSVEGRGPYNEQFF. CDR3 bases: TGCAGCGTTGAGGGGCGGGGGCCATACAATGAGCAGTTCTTC.

The J gene is TRBJ2-7, the V gene TRBV7-2; 9 bases align to TRBD1. The V gene end was trimmed by 0 bases and the J gene end by 1 base; junction bases not matched to a gene: 4. Looked up from germline, CDR1 is SGHTA and CDR2 is FQGNSA. The CDR3 is 16 amino acids. CDR3 sequence reads: CASSLADRGRSYEQYF. CDR3 DNA: TGTGCCAGCAGCTTAGCGGACAGGGGTCGTTCCTACGAGCAGTACTTC.

This clonotype was counted ten times or more. A read error may produce the germline difference seen at one junction end. V usage is TRBV5-1 and J usage is TRBJ2-3; D not certain. The CDR3 length is 12 residues. CDR1 is SGHRS and CDR2 is YFSETQ in the germline V gene. DNA of the CDR3: TGTGCCAGCAGTTTCTCTCCAGATACGCAGTATTTT. Translation: CASSFSPDTQYF. The full variable domain, rest sourced from reference TRBV5-1 and TRBJ2-3, is KAGVTQTPRYLIKTRGQQVTLSCSPISGHRSVSWYQQTPGQGLQFLFEYFSETQRNKGNFPGRFSGRQFSNSRSEMNVSTLELGDSALYLCASSFSPDTQYFGPGTRLTVL.

This chain uses TRBV6-2 or TRBV6-3 with TRBJ1-2; D is perhaps TRBD1 (6 bases). The V gene's germline CDR1 is MNHEY and CDR2 SVGEGT. The CDR3 runs to 12 residues. Trimming pared 7 bases from V and 6 bases from J, leaving 12 bases between. The CDR3 DNA sequence: TGTGCCAGCATGAGGGGGAAAGATGGCTACACCTTC. It yields the protein CASMRGKDGYTF.

This clonotype was seen at least ten times. The chain carries TRBV20-1 and TRBJ2-3; D not resolved. Trimming left V 2 bases short and J 2 bases short, with 11 bases between. The germline CDR1 and CDR2 sequences are DFQATT and SNEGSKA (reference sequence). The CDR3 is 14 amino acids. The CDR3 region is CSARSSSATDTQYF. In nucleotides, the CDR3 is TGCAGTGCTAGATCCTCTTCTGCCACAGATACGCAGTATTTT.

The chain recombines TRBV5-5 with TRBJ2-1; no reliable D call. Germline V gene data show CDR1 as SGHKS and CDR2 as YYEKEE (reference sequence). The V end was cut by 2 bases, the J end by 8 bases, with 11 bases between. CDR3 length: 13 amino acids. The DNA of the CDR3 is TGTGCCAGCAGCTTCGGACCCAACGATGAGCAGTTCTTC. Translating gives CASSFGPNDEQFF.

The chain recombines TRBV9 with TRBJ2-1; D is perhaps TRBD2 (5 bases). Germline V CDR1 and CDR2: SGDLS, YYNGEE. The CDR3 has 14 residues. V shed 7 bases and J shed 8 bases, with 19 bases lying between them. CDR3 sequence reads: CASGRRLRSDEQFF. CDR3 DNA sequence: TGTGCCAGCGGACGGCGCCTGCGTAGCGATGAGCAGTTCTTC.

This chain uses TRBV12-3 or TRBV12-4 with TRBJ2-3; D remains ambiguous. The length of the CDR3 is 10 residues. Between the trimmed V and J ends, which lost 11 bases and 6 bases, there was a span of 9 bases. The CDR3 loop is CALGRDTQYF. CDR3 bases: TGTGCCCTCGGACGGGATACGCAGTATTTT.

The chain employs TRBV12-3 or TRBV12-4 and TRBJ1-2; no clear D. The CDR3 extends over 12 amino acids. V was cut by 5 bases and J by 10 bases, with 14 bases left in between. The CDR3 bases are TGTGCCAGCAGTCCCACCGGGATGCTCTACACCTTC. This sequence encodes CASSPTGMLYTF.

The chain employs TRBV7-9 and TRBJ2-4, with a tentative D call TRBD2 (5 bases). Germline CDR1 is SEHNR and CDR2 is FQNEAQ (reference sequence). V shed 1 base and J shed 3 bases, with 10 bases lying between them. CDR3 length: 15 residues. Here the CDR3 DNA reads TGTGCCAGCAGCTTAGTGGGGAGAAGCAAAAACATTCAGTACTTC. Amino acid sequence: CASSLVGRSKNIQYF.

This clonotype was counted many times. The chain carries TRBV9 and TRBJ1-1; D gene uncertain. The CDR3 runs 13 residues. V lost 0 bases and J lost 2, with 5 bases in between. CDR1 is SGDLS and CDR2 is YYNGEE in the germline V gene. The CDR3 spells CASSVAVNTEAFF. The CDR3 region has the DNA TGTGCCAGCAGCGTAGCAGTCAACACTGAAGCTTTCTTT. The variable domain in full, with the rest retrieved from reference TRBV9 and TRBJ1-1, is DSGVTQTPKHLITATGQRVTLRCSPRSGDLSVYWYQQSLDQGLQFLIQYYNGEERAKGNILERFSAQQFPDLHSELNLSSLELGDSALYFCASSVAVNTEAFFGQGTRLTVV.

The chain carries TRBV6-6 and TRBJ2-2, with D unclear. The germline V gene has CDR1 MNHNY and CDR2 SVGAGI (reference sequence). CDR3 size: 13 residues. Trimming took off 7 bases at V and 4 bases at J, with 10 bases between the two ends. The chain's CDR3 is CASKGEFTGELFF. The CDR3 DNA reads as TGTGCCAGCAAGGGCGAATTCACCGGGGAGCTGTTTTTT.

This chain links TRBV20-1 with TRBJ2-7, with D possibly being TRBD2 (5 bases). The germline V gene encodes CDR1 DFQATT and CDR2 SNEGSKA (reference sequence). This CDR3 has 15 amino acids. The V and J ends lost 6 bases and 3 bases respectively, with 21 bases between them. The CDR3 bases are TGCAGTGCGGAACTCGAGGGAGAGACTCACTACGAGCAGTACTTC. Translated: CSAELEGETHYEQYF.

This clonotype was recorded many times. The chain employs TRBV27 and TRBJ2-1, with TRBD1 as a possible D gene (5 bases). This CDR3 contains 16 residues. Trimming stripped 2 bases from V and 10 bases from J, with 21 bases between. Germline lookup yields CDR1 MNHEY and CDR2 SMNVEV (reference sequence). This CDR3 reads CASSLGGSSDQGEQFF. The DNA of the CDR3 is TGTGCCAGCAGTTTAGGCGGTTCATCGGACCAGGGCGAGCAGTTCTTC.

The rearrangement joins TRBV7-9 to TRBJ2-7; 7 bases match TRBD1. The germline gives CDR1 SEHNR, CDR2 FQNEAQ (reference sequence). The CDR3 consists of 15 residues. V shed 0 bases, J shed 5 bases, and the junction held 7 bases outside the gene matches. The CDR3 sequence is CASSLAYRGVDEQYF. In nucleotides, the CDR3 is TGTGCCAGCAGCTTAGCGTACAGGGGTGTCGACGAGCAGTACTTC.

This rearrangement joins TRBV10-3 to TRBJ2-3; either TRBD1 or TRBD2 may supply D (7 bases each). Germline V gene sequence: CDR1 ENHRY, CDR2 SYGVKD. The V end was cut by 10 bases, the J end by 7 bases, with 15 bases between. This CDR3 region has 12 residues. The CDR3 DNA is TGTGCCAGCAGGGGGAGGGAAAATACGCAGTATTTT. It specifies CASRGRENTQYF.

This clonotype appeared a few times. Mismatch with germline at one junction end may stem from a read error. The chain uses TRBV20-1 and TRBJ2-7; 8 bases align to TRBD1. The CDR3 contains 13 residues. Germline CDR1 DFQATT, CDR2 SNEGSKA (reference sequence). DNA for the CDR3: TGCAGTGCTGGAGACAGGGGAGATGGCGAGCAGTACTTC. It encodes CSAGDRGDGEQYF.

The CDR3: CASSQSRGAREKLFF. CDR3 DNA: TGTGCCAGCAGCCAATCTCGTGGGGCGAGGGAAAAACTGTTTTTT. This chain links TRBV16 with TRBJ1-4, with D possibly TRBD1 on 5 matching bases. The V and J ends lost 0 bases and 8 bases respectively, with 13 bases between them. This CDR3 spans 15 amino acids. The germline V gene has CDR1 KGHSY and CDR2 FQNENV. The full variable domain, in which reference TRBV16 and TRBJ1-4 provide the parts outside the CDR3, is GEEVAQTPKHLVRGEGQKAKLYCAPIKGHSYVFWYQQVLKNEFKFLISFQNENVFDETGMPKERFSAKCLPNSPCSLEIQATKLEDSAVYFCASSQSRGAREKLFFGSGTQLSVL.

The chain is built from TRBV5-1 and TRBJ1-2, with D uncertain. Germline loops: CDR1 SGHRS, CDR2 YFSETQ. The V end lost 2 bases, the J end lost 4 bases, and 15 bases lay between the germline ends. The CDR3 is 15 residues long. The CDR3 region has the DNA TGCGCCAGCAGCTTACGGTTGGACGGCGGCTATGGCTACACCTTC. It yields the protein CASSLRLDGGYGYTF.

This clonotype occurred a few times. J is TRBJ2-3 and V is TRBV4-3, with TRBD2 matching 8 bases. The CDR3 length is 17 residues. The germline CDR1 and CDR2 sequences are LGHNA and YSLEER. V lost 1 base to trimming and J lost 0 bases; unmatched junction nucleotides: 6. This CDR3 is CASSQAGTSSSTDTQYF. The CDR3 DNA sequence: TGCGCCAGCAGCCAAGCGGGGACTAGTTCTAGCACAGATACGCAGTATTTT.

There are a few counts of this clonotype. J is TRBJ2-5 and V is TRBV20-1; tentatively, D is TRBD1 (6 bases). CDR1 is DFQATT and CDR2 is SNEGSKA in the germline V gene (reference sequence). V was clipped by 3 bases and J by 8 bases, with 13 bases between them. This CDR3 has 12 amino acids. CDR3 sequence reads: CSASFQGRTQYF. The CDR3 bases are TGCAGTGCTAGTTTCCAGGGGCGAACCCAGTACTTC.

This sequence joins TRBV20-1 and TRBJ2-5; 8 bases match TRBD2. This CDR3 is 13 amino acids long. Germline CDR1 and CDR2: DFQATT and SNEGSKA (reference sequence). With 5 bases clipped from V and 5 bases from J, the junction kept 7 bases outside the gene matches. The CDR3 coding sequence is TGCAGTGCTTTAGCGGGACGGGGTGAGACCCAGTACTTC. Translated: CSALAGRGETQYF.